The following is a T cell receptor beta chain sequence with its context. In the original workflow: Reference gene primer amplification yielded estimated nucleated cell counts. Here immunoSEQ multiplex PCR was the method, and the copy in TCRdb shows in-frame clones only, minus some. The V and J calls and clone size come from that table; D and trimming were worked out from the DNA. The table includes over 45,000 clones, more than 85% detected once. The CDR3 is 16 amino acids. The V gene end was trimmed by 5 bases and the J gene end by 5 bases; junction bases not matched to a gene: 11. Per the germline V gene, CDR1 is SEHNR and CDR2 is FQNEAQ (reference sequence). These data originate in a study of blood T cell repertoires in COVID-19. About the study: Italy, Spain and the United States were the sources of the convalescent and acute COVID-19 samples. PBMCs, B-cell-depleted T cells, or T cells provided the cDNA or gDNA that made up the material.

The sequencing input was peripheral blood. The source is a man in his fifties or sixties with acute or convalescent COVID-19. This chain uses TRBV7-9 with TRBJ2-7; TRBD1 aligns across 11 bases. CDR3 DNA: TGTGCCAGCAGCACCCTGGACAGGGGGCGTTTGGACGAGCAGTACTTC. Translated: CASSTLDRGRLDEQYF.